A single T cell receptor beta chain is shown here with its context. There were TCR beta CDR3 regions amplified from RNA transcripts. When the TCR CDR3 underwent first-round RT-PCR, the HTBI primer set was used. MiXCR was run by TCRdb on the multiplex PCR reads, yielding one entry per CDR3 protein. The table lists about 640,000 distinct CDR3 sequences, roughly 20% of them singletons. This specimen belongs to a study of T cells in Graves' hyperthyroidism and ophthalmopathy. Whole-study context: Any treatment followed the collection of peripheral blood at initial diagnosis.

Ophthalmopathy patients had moderate-to-severe active disease, CAS ≥3, NOSPECS ≥4, and disease duration under 3 months. The sample was blood. This TCR came from a man younger than 45 with Graves' ophthalmopathy.

In nucleotides, the CDR3 is TGTGCCAGCAGTTCCCGGAATGAGACTAGCTATGGCTACACCTTC. Amino acid sequence: CASSSRNETSYGYTF. The chain uses TRBV28 and TRBJ1-2, with unresolved D. The CDR3 runs to 15 residues. The germline gives CDR1 MDHEN, CDR2 SYDVKM. Between the trimmed V and J ends, which lost 4 bases and 4 bases, there was a span of 16 bases.